The clone carrying this T cell receptor delta chain was detected many times. Its target is not known. TCRdb made new clone calls on the multiplex PCR reads using CATT. Among 70,000 to 95,000 delta-chain clones listed, 1.4% were seen once. These data belong to a study of γδ T cells in repeated Plasmodium falciparum infection. As for the study in general: Sampling occurred at baseline, pre-infection for selected infections, and 21 days post-infection. Malian samples came from no-transmission periods or across acute febrile malaria episodes. Study conclusions and caveats: In Vdelta2-negative, largely Vdelta1+, gammadelta repertoires, repeated controlled infections appeared to drive clonal selection waves.

Flow sorting of PBMC yielded separate Vgamma9/Vdelta2+ and Vdelta2-negative gammadelta T cell populations for bulk repertoire analysis. Germline V gives CDR1 GEAIGNYY, CDR2 EKD. The CDR3 is 18 amino acids. Trimming pared 3 bases from V and 0 bases from J, leaving 22 bases between. This TCR derives from a pool of human donors (malaria-infected and uninfected, not separated). The V call is TRDV2, the J call TRDJ1, with D perhaps matching TRDD3 (6 bases). The sample consisted of gamma-delta T cells from blood. The CDR3: CACDALRDNAGYTDKLIF. The CDR3 DNA reads TGTGCCTGTGACGCCCTGAGGGATAACGCGGGGTACACCGATAAACTCATCTTT.